This T cell receptor beta chain was recovered during a study of shared clonotypes between healthy human individuals. Sorted-subset replicate PCRs used 200 ng of genomic DNA. This amount corresponded to about 30,000 T cell genomes. Some clones are missing from TCRdb's copy, which holds only in-frame ones; the method was immunoSEQ multiplex PCR. Here the sample spans under 650,000 clones, 90% to 97% being singletons. Findings of the study overall: Sharing across four donors was highest in naive CD4 (roughly 5%) and lowest in memory CD8 (around 0.4%). Investigators expected sequencing depth to affect clonotype sharing among donors. Memory subsets generally showed smaller estimated richness than naive subsets did.

As for this clone: Its target is unknown.

Between the trimmed V and J ends, which lost 7 bases and 4 bases, there was a span of 18 bases. This CDR3 region has 15 residues. CDR1 is SNHLY and CDR2 is FYNNEI in the germline V gene. Sequenced sample: naive CD4+ T cells sorted from blood. As for subset: CD45RA+ positively selected. This TCR derives from a woman in her 30s in good health. This chain connects TRBV2 to TRBJ2-3, with TRBD2 as a possible D gene (6 bases). The CDR3 bases are TGTGCCAGCAACCCCCGACTAGGTTCGTCAGATACGCAGTATTTT. Its translation is CASNPRLGSSDTQYF.